This T cell receptor beta chain is from a study of CD8 T cells in Susac syndrome. It was with random hexamers that roughly 0.5 to 1 ug RNA was reverse transcribed. One entry per CDR3 protein, called by TCRdb with MiXCR from the immunoSEQ multiplex PCR reads. The sample lists about 290,000 distinct CDR3 sequences, around nine tenths seen once, with around 0.2% in the top ten. Unmatched junction bases numbered 13, after V lost 1 base and J lost 5 bases. This CDR3 region has 17 residues. CDR1 is GTSNPN, CDR2 SVGIG, per germline (reference sequence). Sequencing of TCR beta was performed on blood CD8+ T cells and on blood CD4+ T cells.

Specimen: CD8+ T cells from PBMCs. The rearrangement uses TRBV30 and TRBJ1-4; 7 bases are a match to TRBD1. This TCR was recovered from a human donor with multiple sclerosis. For the CDR3, the DNA is TGTGCCTGGAGTGAAGGGGCCCCAGGGGGGTGGAATGAAAAACTGTTTTTT. Protein: CAWSEGAPGGWNEKLFF. Variable domain in full (rest from reference TRBV30 and TRBJ1-4): SQTIHQWPATLVQPVGSPLSLECTVEGTSNPNLYWYRQAAGRGLQLLFYSVGIGQISSEVPQNLSASRPQDRQFILSSKKLLLSDSGFYLCAWSEGAPGGWNEKLFFGSGTQLSVL.